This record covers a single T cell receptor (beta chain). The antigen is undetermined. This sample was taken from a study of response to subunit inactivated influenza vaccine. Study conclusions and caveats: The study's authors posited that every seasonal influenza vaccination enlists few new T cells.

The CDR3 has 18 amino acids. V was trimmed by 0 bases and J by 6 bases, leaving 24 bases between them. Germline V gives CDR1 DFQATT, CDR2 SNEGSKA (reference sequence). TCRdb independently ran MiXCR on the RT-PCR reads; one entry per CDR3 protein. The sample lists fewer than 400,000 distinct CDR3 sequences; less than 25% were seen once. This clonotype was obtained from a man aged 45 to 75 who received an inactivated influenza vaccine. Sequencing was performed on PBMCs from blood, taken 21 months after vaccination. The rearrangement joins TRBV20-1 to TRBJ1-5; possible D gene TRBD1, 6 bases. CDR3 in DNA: TGCAGTGCTAGAGATCCGCAAAAGACAGGTCTAAATGCTCAGCCCCAGCATTTT. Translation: CSARDPQKTGLNAQPQHF.